The 12 T cell receptor beta chains presented below share a single source sample, sequenced in a study of blood T cells in healthy people across ages. Using a J-beta primer mix together with a sample-barcoded 5' primer, a second PCR was run for about 6 to 11 cycles. TCRdb itself ran the 5' RACE reads through MiXCR, one entry per CDR3 protein. The repertoire includes about 730,000 distinct CDR3 sequences, about 42% of them detected once, and around 20% sits in the top ten. Material: blood. These receptors were collected from a woman aged 55-69 years in good health.

The V and J genes are TRBV7-6 and TRBJ2-7, with 8 bases matching TRBD1. The CDR3 extends over 15 amino acids. With V trimmed by 5 bases and J by 0 bases, 6 bases remained unmatched. Germline V gives CDR1 SGHVS, CDR2 FNYEAQ. The DNA for the CDR3 is TGTGCCAGCAGCGACAGGACAGGGAGCTCCTACGAGCAGTACTTC. Its translation is CASSDRTGSSYEQYF.

This clonotype has a handful of counts. The rearrangement joins TRBV27 to TRBJ2-5; possible D gene TRBD2, 6 bases. V lost 3 bases and J lost 5, with 19 bases in between. Germline CDR1 reads MNHEY; CDR2 reads SMNVEV (reference sequence). The CDR3 runs to 16 residues. The DNA for the CDR3 is TGTGCCAGCAGTTTGTCCGGGGGAGCCTCCGGGGAGACCCAGTACTTC. Its protein product is CASSLSGGASGETQYF.

Only one count was recorded for this clonotype. This rearrangement joins TRBV7-2 to TRBJ1-1; 11 nucleotides align to TRBD1. CDR1 is SGHTA, CDR2 FQGNSA, per germline. V trimming: 7 bases; J trimming: 11 bases; junction bases outside the gene matches: 12. CDR3 length: 14 amino acids. CDR3 protein: CASTAGTGGSRAFF. In DNA, the CDR3 is TGTGCCAGCACCGCGGGGACAGGGGGTTCTCGGGCTTTCTTT.

This clonotype was counted only a few times. The gene calls are TRBV20-1 and TRBJ2-4, with a possible D match to TRBD1 (5 bases). The DNA end is a closer match to TRBJ2-7, so the J assignment may be wrong. From germline, CDR1 is DFQATT and CDR2 SNEGSKA (reference sequence). The CDR3 is 11 amino acids. In nucleotides, the CDR3 is TGCAGTGCTCAGGGTTTCCACGAGCAGTACTTC. The encoded protein is CSAQGFHEQYF.

The chain is built from TRBV28 and TRBJ1-1, with 8 bases that match TRBD1. Germline V gene lookup returns CDR1 MDHEN and CDR2 SYDVKM. Trimming took 5 bases from V and 8 from J; bases not matched to a gene: 4. The CDR3 is 12 amino acids. The CDR3 DNA reads as TGTGCCAGCAGTGCACGGACAGGGGAAGCTTTCTTT. Its translation is CASSARTGEAFF.

The chain combines TRBV4-2 with TRBJ2-2, with D unresolved. V dropped 0 bases and J dropped 11 bases, with 16 bases sitting between them. The CDR3 contains 15 residues. CDR1 LGHNA and CDR2 YNFKEQ come from the germline V gene. The CDR3: CASSQDHQVPGELFF. The CDR3 coding sequence is TGTGCCAGCAGCCAAGATCATCAGGTGCCGGGCGAGCTGTTTTTT.

This clonotype occurred a few times. The chain combines TRBV12-3 or TRBV12-4 with TRBJ1-2; D gene unclear. This CDR3 has 16 residues. Trimming removed 5 bases at V and 4 bases at J, with 20 bases between. In DNA, the CDR3 is TGTGCCAGCAGTCCTAGGCGCGTGGGAGGGAGCTATGGCTACACCTTC. Its protein product is CASSPRRVGGSYGYTF.

The chain joins TRBV5-1 to TRBJ2-4; a weak D match, TRBD2 (7 bases). CDR1 SGHRS and CDR2 YFSETQ come from the germline V gene. V gave up 4 bases and J gave up 1 base, with 12 bases separating them. This CDR3 has 15 amino acids. The CDR3 region has the DNA TGCGCCAGCAGCATGGAGGGGGGGGCCAAAAACATTCAGTACTTC. Protein: CASSMEGGAKNIQYF.

The CDR3 loop is CASSPPSGRSEAFF. The CDR3 DNA reads TGTGCCAGCAGCCCCCCTTCTGGGCGGAGTGAAGCTTTCTTT. V gene TRBV7-2 combines with J gene TRBJ1-1; D gene unclear. The germline gives CDR1 SGHTA, CDR2 FQGNSA. This CDR3 comprises 14 residues. V lost 5 bases, J lost 7 bases, and 17 bases lay in between.

This clonotype was recorded a few times. V usage is TRBV5-1 and J usage is TRBJ2-1, with TRBD2 identical over 12 bases. CDR1 and CDR2 from the germline V gene are SGHRS and YFSETQ. V shed 4 bases, J shed 3 bases, and the junction held 8 bases outside the gene matches. The CDR3 extends over 17 amino acids. The CDR3 loop is CASSAATSGGIYNEQFF. The CDR3 nucleotides read TGCGCCAGCAGCGCCGCTACTAGCGGGGGGATCTACAATGAGCAGTTCTTC.

The rearrangement links TRBV20-1 to TRBJ2-3; D not certain. The CDR3 has 14 amino acids. CDR1 is DFQATT, CDR2 SNEGSKA, per germline (reference sequence). Trimming took 0 bases from V and 1 from J, leaving 8 bases between them. The CDR3 coding sequence is TGCAGTGCTAGAGATTGGAGCGGCACAGATACGCAGTATTTT. Its protein is CSARDWSGTDTQYF.

This clonotype was counted at least ten times. The J gene is TRBJ2-1, the V gene TRBV7-7, with TRBD2 matching 12 bases. Germline V lookup: CDR1 SSHAT, CDR2 FNYEAQ (reference sequence). The V segment lost 4 bases and the J segment 5 bases; nucleotides outside the gene matches: 6. There are 16 residues in the CDR3. The CDR3 DNA reads TGTGCCAGCAGCTCCGGACTAGCGGGGTTCAACAATGAGCAGTTCTTC. It specifies CASSSGLAGFNNEQFF.